This T cell receptor (beta chain) comes out of a study of T cell responses to AZD1222 COVID-19 vaccine. As concerns this clone: Antigen specificity is unknown.

Findings of the study overall: Donors skewed white British and female; clonal diversity was possibly underestimated. Rises in breadth and depth of Spike-specific TCRs came after two AZD1222 doses.

TCRdb keeps only in-frame clones here, not all; method: immunoSEQ multiplex PCR. Of around 100,000 clones in the sample, more than 75% were seen once. Per the germline V gene, CDR1 is MDHEN and CDR2 is SYDVKM. CDR3 length: 12 residues. Trimming took 10 bases from V and 0 from J, leaving 9 bases between them. This clonotype was sampled from an adult who received the AZD1222 COVID-19 vaccine. Sequencing used peripheral blood, obtained 28 days after the second AZD1222 dose. V usage is TRBV28 and J usage is TRBJ1-2; D is unclear. DNA of the CDR3: TGTGCCACCATAAGGGCTAACTATGGCTACACCTTC. As protein: CATIRANYGYTF.